A single sample is the source of the 23 T cell receptor beta chains below, sequenced in a study of blood T cell repertoires in COVID-19. Clones were sequenced by immunoSEQ multiplex PCR, and TCRdb holds only the in-frame ones, with some missing. The data show approximately 500,000 clones, roughly 89% seen once. The sequenced material came from peripheral blood. The source is a man aged 18 to 35 with COVID-19, enrolled during active disease.

The V and J genes are TRBV11-2 and TRBJ2-3; TRBD1 agrees at 7 bases. This CDR3 region has 16 residues. Trimming took 5 bases from V and 0 from J; bases not matched to a gene: 8. Germline assignment: CDR1 SGHAT and CDR2 FQNNGV. CDR3: CASSRARTGSTDTQYF. As DNA, the CDR3 is TGTGCCAGCAGCCGCGCTAGGACAGGCAGCACAGATACGCAGTATTTT.

The chain is built from TRBV24-1 and TRBJ2-5; 9 bases map to TRBD1. In germline, CDR1 is KGHDR, CDR2 SFDVKD. CDR3 length: 16 amino acids. After removal of 4 bases from V and 1 base from J, the junction contained 6 bases not matched to a gene. CDR3 protein: CATSERDRVFQETQYF. The CDR3 DNA follows: TGTGCCACCAGTGAGCGGGACAGGGTCTTCCAAGAGACCCAGTACTTC.

The rearrangement joins TRBV24-1 to TRBJ2-3; 11 nucleotides match TRBD2. The CDR3 covers 15 residues. Germline V gives CDR1 KGHDR, CDR2 SFDVKD. J gave up 7 bases and V 4 bases, and 6 bases lay outside the gene matches. The chain's CDR3 is CATSEYSGRAYTQYF. The CDR3, as DNA: TGTGCCACCAGTGAGTATAGCGGGAGGGCCTATACGCAGTATTTT.

The chain is built from TRBV11-1 and TRBJ1-2; D unclear. Trimming shortened V by 2 bases and J by 8 bases, and 12 bases separated the two germline ends. Germline loops: CDR1 SGHAT, CDR2 FQDESV (reference sequence). The CDR3 spans 13 residues. The CDR3 is CASSLMPGRGYTF. DNA for the CDR3: TGTGCCAGCAGCTTAATGCCAGGAAGAGGCTACACCTTC. Variable domain in full (rest from reference TRBV11-1 and TRBJ1-2): EAEVAQSPRYKITEKSQAVAFWCDPISGHATLYWYRQILGQGPELLVQFQDESVVDDSQLPKDRFSAERLKGVDSTLKIQPAELGDSAMYLCASSLMPGRGYTFGSGTRLTVV.

The V and J genes are TRBV23-1 and TRBJ2-5, with D possibly being TRBD2 (5 bases). TRBV23-1 is assigned to the ORF class and has an uncertain function. The CDR3 is 15 residues long. V lost 8 bases, J lost 2 bases, and 18 bases lay in between. The CDR3 region has the DNA TGCGCCAGCCGACGAAAGGCGGGCCCTCAAGAGACCCAGTACTTC. It translates to CASRRKAGPQETQYF.

This chain uses TRBV5-1 with TRBJ2-7; D gene uncertain. Germline assignment: CDR1 SGHRS and CDR2 YFSETQ. The germline V and J ends were trimmed by 10 bases and 7 bases, with 18 bases remaining between them. The CDR3 spans 12 residues. In DNA, the CDR3 is TGCGCCCCGGTTGCTCCCCCCAGGGAGCAGTACTTC. It codes for CAPVAPPREQYF.

This chain connects TRBV10-3 to TRBJ1-6; weak D call: TRBD1 (5 bases). CDR1 ENHRY and CDR2 SYGVKD come from the germline V gene. Trimming left V 7 bases short and J 6 bases short, with 13 bases between. The CDR3 loop spans 14 amino acids. This CDR3 is CAIKGQGANSPLHF. As DNA, the CDR3 is TGTGCCATCAAAGGGCAGGGTGCTAATTCACCCCTCCACTTT.

The chain uses TRBV6-1 and TRBJ2-1, with D possibly matching TRBD1 (6 bases). Between the trimmed V and J ends, which lost 3 bases and 7 bases, there was a span of 13 bases. Germline lookup yields CDR1 MNHNS and CDR2 SASEGT. The CDR3 sequence is 14 residues long. The CDR3 here is CASSEPDSQNEQFF. The CDR3, as DNA: TGTGCCAGCAGTGAGCCGGACAGTCAGAATGAGCAGTTCTTC.

This clone was seen a single time. This chain joins TRBV6-5 and TRBJ2-1, with 7 bases that match TRBD2. From germline, CDR1 is MNHEY and CDR2 SVGAGI. This CDR3 contains 15 residues. Unmatched junction bases numbered 11, after V lost 2 bases and J lost 10 bases. Here the CDR3 reads CASSYGTTGGTEQFF. CDR3 coding DNA: TGTGCCAGCAGTTACGGGACTACCGGGGGGACCGAGCAGTTCTTC.

This rearrangement joins TRBV5-1 to TRBJ1-5; D is unclear. The germline V gene encodes CDR1 SGHRS and CDR2 YFSETQ. Deletions cut 4 bases from V and 4 bases from J, with 15 bases between. The CDR3 is 15 residues long. This CDR3 reads CASSAGGLANQPQHF. The CDR3 DNA follows: TGCGCCAGCAGCGCGGGAGGATTGGCGAATCAGCCCCAGCATTTT.

In its sample, this clone was seen once. This sequence joins TRBV5-8 and TRBJ2-1, with D possibly being TRBD2 (6 bases). Germline V gives CDR1 SGHTS, CDR2 YDEGEE. V lost 8 bases, J lost 7 bases, and 10 bases lay in between. The CDR3 loop spans 11 amino acids. CDR3 sequence reads: CARWGENEQFF. For the CDR3, the DNA is TGTGCCAGGTGGGGGGAGAATGAGCAGTTCTTC.

V and J are TRBV6-5 and TRBJ1-6, with D possibly matching TRBD1 (6 bases). The CDR3 length is 14 residues. The germline V gene encodes CDR1 MNHEY and CDR2 SVGAGI. Trimming pared 7 bases from V and 3 bases from J, leaving 10 bases between. Here the CDR3 reads CASTAGDYNSPLHF. CDR3 coding DNA: TGTGCCAGCACGGCAGGGGACTATAATTCACCCCTCCACTTT.

In DNA form, the CDR3 reads TGTGCCAGCAGCCAAGTGGGGGGGCGGGTAGATACGCAGTATTTT. Translation gives CASSQVGGRVDTQYF. The chain uses TRBV4-2 and TRBJ2-3, with D perhaps matching TRBD2 (7 bases). V lost 1 base, J lost 5 bases, and 13 bases lay in between. From germline, CDR1 is LGHNA and CDR2 YNFKEQ. This CDR3 has 15 amino acids.

The chain is built from TRBV27 and TRBJ2-1; 7 bases agree with TRBD2. The CDR3 totals 13 residues. Germline values: CDR1 MNHEY, CDR2 SMNVEV (reference sequence). V shed 6 bases, J shed 5 bases, and the junction held 4 bases outside the gene matches. In DNA, the CDR3 is TGTGCCAGCAGCCTTACTAGCGACAATGAGCAGTTCTTC. Protein product: CASSLTSDNEQFF.

This chain links TRBV5-1 with TRBJ1-6, with 7 bases aligning to TRBD1. CDR3 length equals 14 residues. CDR1 and CDR2 from the germline V gene are SGHRS and YFSETQ. Trimming took 8 bases from V and 7 from J; bases not matched to a gene: 9. CDR3 DNA: TGCGCCAGTAGCCGGGACAGAGAAAATTCACCCCTCCACTTT. This sequence encodes CASSRDRENSPLHF.

J is TRBJ2-3 and V is TRBV9, with 7 positions matching TRBD1. Germline assignment: CDR1 SGDLS and CDR2 YYNGEE. The CDR3 has 16 amino acids. Trimming took 0 bases from V and 2 from J; bases not matched to a gene: 6. CDR3 residues: CASSVGDSRVTDTQYF. CDR3 bases: TGTGCCAGCAGCGTAGGGGACAGTCGAGTCACAGATACGCAGTATTTT.

This sequence joins TRBV2 and TRBJ2-7; tentatively, D is TRBD2 (6 bases). Germline CDR1 reads SNHLY; CDR2 reads FYNNEI. The CDR3 is made up of 12 amino acids. V shed 9 bases and J shed 2 bases, with 11 bases lying between them. As DNA, the CDR3 is TGTGCCAGTATGGGACTTACCTACGAGCAGTACTTC. Translating it yields CASMGLTYEQYF. Supplemented by reference TRBV2 and TRBJ2-7, the full variable domain reads EPEVTQTPSHQVTQMGQEVILRCVPISNHLYFYWYRQILGQKVEFLVSFYNNEISEKSEIFDDQFSVERPDGSNFTLKIRSTKLEDSAMYFCASMGLTYEQYFGPGTRLTVT.

This chain uses TRBV6-5 with TRBJ2-5; D is unclear. This CDR3 region has 14 residues. CDR1 is MNHEY and CDR2 is SVGAGI in the germline V gene. V was clipped by 6 bases and J by 0 bases, with 11 bases between them. The CDR3 reads CASRAGSYQETQYF. For the CDR3, the DNA is TGTGCCAGCAGGGCTGGTTCGTACCAAGAGACCCAGTACTTC.

The chain uses TRBV3-1 (or the pseudogene TRBV3-2) and TRBJ2-2, with D possibly matching TRBD2 (5 bases). V was shortened by 4 bases and J by 6 bases, with 9 bases between the two germline ends. There are 13 residues in the CDR3. Germline assignment: CDR1 LGHDT and CDR2 YNNKEL (reference sequence). CDR3 coding DNA: TGTGCCAGCAGCCCTACTAGAGCCGGGGAGCTGTTTTTT. It encodes CASSPTRAGELFF.

The genes are TRBV27 and TRBJ1-2; D uncertain. Trimming stripped 1 base from V and 4 bases from J, with 13 bases between. Germline-derived CDR1 and CDR2 are MNHEY and SMNVEV (reference sequence). This CDR3 spans 15 amino acids. In DNA form, the CDR3 reads TGTGCCAGCAGTTTATTTTCGGGAGGGAGCTATGGCTACACCTTC. This sequence encodes CASSLFSGGSYGYTF.

The chain employs TRBV28 and TRBJ2-2; D is unresolved. This CDR3 is 15 amino acids long. Germline V CDR1 and CDR2: MDHEN, SYDVKM. The V end was cut by 7 bases, the J end by 2 bases, with 14 bases between. This CDR3 reads CASTPGPRNTGELFF. The CDR3 DNA reads as TGTGCCAGCACCCCTGGGCCGAGAAACACCGGGGAGCTGTTTTTT.

The chain is built from TRBV6-1 and TRBJ2-3, with TRBD1 identical over 8 bases. From germline, CDR1 is MNHNS and CDR2 SASEGT. Unmatched junction bases numbered 3, after V lost 2 bases and J lost 2 bases. The CDR3 contains 15 residues. Here the CDR3 reads CASSEKTGDTDTQYF. CDR3 nucleotide sequence: TGTGCCAGCAGTGAAAAGACAGGGGACACAGATACGCAGTATTTT.

V gene TRBV7-9 combines with J gene TRBJ1-2; the match to TRBD1 covers 7 bases. J was trimmed by 0 bases and V by 4 bases; bases with no gene match: 8. Germline loops: CDR1 SEHNR, CDR2 FQNEAQ (reference sequence). The CDR3 runs 16 residues. CDR3 sequence: CASSSHGTEANYGYTF. The CDR3 bases are TGTGCCAGCAGCTCCCACGGGACAGAAGCTAACTATGGCTACACCTTC. Filled out from reference TRBV7-9 and TRBJ1-2, the complete variable domain reads DTGVSQNPRHKITKRGQNVTFRCDPISEHNRLYWYRQTLGQGPEFLTYFQNEAQLEKSRLLSDRFSAERPKGSFSTLEIQRTEQGDSAMYLCASSSHGTEANYGYTFGSGTRLTVV.